Presented here are 6 T cell receptor beta chains from one specimen sequenced in a study of tumor-infiltrating lymphocytes in primary liver carcinoma. TCR beta cDNA was made from 450 to 600 ng total RNA with a constant-region primer. Three nested multiplex PCR rounds, a slightly modified ARM-PCR, produced the libraries for TCR beta. Running 9 to 11 cycles apiece, the first two PCR rounds relied on TRBV1-TRBV30 forward primers together with a C-beta reverse primer. TCRdb fed the multiplex PCR reads into MiXCR, producing one record per CDR3 protein. The sample lists 300,000 to 350,000 distinct CDR3 sequences, less than 65% occurring once. It was unsorted whole blood that yielded blood RNA, and germline DNA was also extracted. Material: peripheral blood. These receptors were obtained from a man aged 40-55 years with primary liver carcinoma and hepatitis B virus infection.

Of note for this clonotype: A read error is possible here, since a much larger clone lies one base away. The chain recombines TRBV6-5 with TRBJ2-1; D might be TRBD1 (5 bases). The CDR3 extends over 16 amino acids. The V gene's germline CDR1 is MNHEY and CDR2 SVGAGI. The germline V and J ends were trimmed by 6 bases and 6 bases, with 21 bases remaining between them. The CDR3 DNA follows: TGTGCCAGCAGCCCCCCAGGGTCCCCCTCAATCAATGAGCAGTTCTTC. It yields the protein CASSPPGSPSINEQFF.

To note about this clonotype: A much larger clonotype is one base distant, so this may be a read error. The V gene is TRBV12-3 or TRBV12-4, the J gene TRBJ2-4, with TRBD2 matching 9 bases. This CDR3 is built from 14 residues. CDR3 in DNA: TGTGCCAGCAGTATGGGACTAGCCCAAAACATTCAGAACTTC. Translation gives CASSMGLAQNIQNF.

This chain uses TRBV6-1 with TRBJ1-5; D unresolved. Per germline, CDR1 MNHNS and CDR2 SASEGT. This CDR3 contains 17 residues. With 0 bases removed from V and 1 base from J, the gap between germline ends came to 13 bases. The CDR3 loop reads CASSEALRGRSNQPQHF. CDR3 sequence (DNA): TGTGCCAGCAGTGAAGCGCTGAGAGGGCGAAGCAATCAGCCCCAGCATTTT.

Worth noting for this clonotype: One junction end does not reproduce the germline sequence, and a read error may be involved. This chain connects TRBV12-3 or TRBV12-4 to TRBJ1-5; the match to TRBD1 covers 9 bases. The CDR3 spans 16 residues. CDR3 in DNA: TGTACCAGCAGTCCGGACAGGGGCGTGTCCGGGCAGCCCCAGCATTTT. Translated, it gives CTSSPDRGVSGQPQHF.

On this clonotype itself: Sequence at one end of the junction differs from germline and may be a read error. The J gene is TRBJ1-5, the V gene TRBV6-4, with no clear D. The CDR3 is 13 residues long. The germline V gene has CDR1 MRHNA and CDR2 SNTAGT. The CDR3 bases are TGTGCCTGCAGTGACAACCCGAATCAGCCCCAGCATTTT. This translates into CACSDNPNQPQHF.

This clonotype is a singleton in its sample. This chain links TRBV6-6 with TRBJ2-2; D tentatively fits TRBD1 or TRBD2 (5 bases each). CDR3 size: 12 residues. Trimming shortened V by 6 bases and J by 9 bases, and 11 bases separated the two germline ends. Germline loops: CDR1 MNHNY, CDR2 SVGAGI (reference sequence). In DNA, the CDR3 is TGTGCCAGCAGGGGGGATGCCAGGGAGCTGTTTTTT. Translated: CASRGDARELFF.